This T cell receptor beta chain was recovered during a study of blood T cell repertoires in COVID-19. Whole-study context: Both acute and convalescent COVID-19 samples were obtained from the United States, Italy and Spain. T cells, B-cell-depleted T cells, or PBMCs supplied cDNA or gDNA.

Per the original methods: By means of reference gene primer amplification, nucleated cell counts were estimated. The method was immunoSEQ multiplex PCR; TCRdb's version includes in-frame clones alone and lacks a portion of them. Clonal size and the V and J genes are those of that table, whereas D and trimming came from the DNA. The table lists about 140,000 clones, 82% of them singletons. The CDR3 runs 13 residues. Germline CDR1 is MNHEY and CDR2 is SVGAGI. V was shortened by 0 bases and J by 3 bases, with 5 bases between the two germline ends. Sample: peripheral blood. V usage is TRBV6-5 and J usage is TRBJ1-2, with D uncertain. The receptor comes from a woman of 80 years or more with acute or convalescent COVID-19. CDR3 DNA: TGTGCCAGCAGTTACTCAGAGCACTATGGCTACACCTTC. It encodes CASSYSEHYGYTF.